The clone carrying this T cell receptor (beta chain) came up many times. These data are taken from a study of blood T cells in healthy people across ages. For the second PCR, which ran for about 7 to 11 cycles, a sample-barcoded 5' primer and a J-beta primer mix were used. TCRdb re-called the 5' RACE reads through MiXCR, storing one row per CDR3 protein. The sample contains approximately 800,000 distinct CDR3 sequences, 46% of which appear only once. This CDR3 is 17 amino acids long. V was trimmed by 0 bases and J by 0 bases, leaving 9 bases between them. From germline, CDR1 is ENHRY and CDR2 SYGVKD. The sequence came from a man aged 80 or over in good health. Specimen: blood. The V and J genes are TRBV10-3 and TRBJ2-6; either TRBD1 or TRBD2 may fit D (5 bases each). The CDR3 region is CAISESVGASGANVLTF. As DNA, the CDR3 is TGTGCCATCAGTGAGTCGGTCGGGGCCTCTGGGGCCAACGTCCTGACTTTC.